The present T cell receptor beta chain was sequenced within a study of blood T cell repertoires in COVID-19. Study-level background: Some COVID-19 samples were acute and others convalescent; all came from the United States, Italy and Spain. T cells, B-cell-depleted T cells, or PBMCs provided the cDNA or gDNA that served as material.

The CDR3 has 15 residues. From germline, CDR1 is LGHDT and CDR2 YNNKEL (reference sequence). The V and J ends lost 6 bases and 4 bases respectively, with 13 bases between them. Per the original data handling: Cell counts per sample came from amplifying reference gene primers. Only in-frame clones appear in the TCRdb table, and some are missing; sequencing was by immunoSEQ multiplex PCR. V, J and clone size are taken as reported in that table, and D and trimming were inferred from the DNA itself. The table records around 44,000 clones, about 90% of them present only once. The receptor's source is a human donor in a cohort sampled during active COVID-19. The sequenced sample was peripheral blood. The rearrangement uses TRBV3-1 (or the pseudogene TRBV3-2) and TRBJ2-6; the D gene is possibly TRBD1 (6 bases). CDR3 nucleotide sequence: TGTGCCAGCAGGCTAGGGGGAACCGGGGCCAACGTCCTGACTTTC. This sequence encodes CASRLGGTGANVLTF.